A selection of T cell receptor beta chains follows, all from one sample in a study of blood T cell repertoires in COVID-19. Only in-frame clones appear in the TCRdb table, and some are missing; sequencing was by immunoSEQ multiplex PCR. The sample records under 45,000 clones, 84% being singletons. Sequencing input: peripheral blood. Receptors originate from a human donor in a cohort sampled during active COVID-19. Both conserved end residues are part of each CDR3. D genes are given only for firm matches. Size tells how often a clone was seen (once, few, many) or the class of an expanded clone, and some rows leave it out.

j_gene: TRBJ1-1; d_gene: TRBD1; v_gene: TRBV6-4; abundance: .; CDR3aa: CASSTGVGTEAFF; CDR3nt: TGTGCCAGCAGTACAGGGGTGGGCACTGAAGCTTTCTTT
j_gene: TRBJ2-6; d_gene: TRBD1; v_gene: TRBV6-4; abundance: .; CDR3aa: CASSDFYRGRASGANVLTF; CDR3nt: TGTGCCAGCAGTGACTTCTACAGGGGGCGCGCCTCTGGGGCCAACGTCCTGACTTTC
j_gene: TRBJ1-6; d_gene: TRBD1; v_gene: TRBV11-2; abundance: .; CDR3aa: CASSFSQGNNSPLHF; CDR3nt: TGTGCCAGCAGCTTTTCACAGGGGAATAATTCACCCCTCCACTTT
j_gene: TRBJ2-5; d_gene: .; v_gene: TRBV5-1; abundance: .; CDR3aa: CASSSRDQETQYF; CDR3nt: TGCGCCAGCAGCTCGAGGGACCAAGAGACCCAGTACTTC
j_gene: TRBJ2-1; d_gene: TRBD2; v_gene: TRBV24-1; abundance: .; CDR3aa: CATSDLVAGGWNEQFF; CDR3nt: TGTGCCACCAGTGATTTGGTGGCGGGGGGTTGGAATGAGCAGTTCTTC
j_gene: TRBJ2-7; d_gene: .; v_gene: TRBV4-3; abundance: .; CDR3aa: CASSQDRLRGGEQYF; CDR3nt: TGCGCCAGCAGCCAAGATCGATTAAGGGGTGGCGAGCAGTACTTC
j_gene: TRBJ2-3; d_gene: .; v_gene: TRBV11-1; abundance: .; CDR3aa: CASSLSFGVSADTQYF; CDR3nt: TGTGCCAGCAGCTTGAGTTTCGGAGTGAGTGCAGATACGCAGTATTTT
j_gene: TRBJ1-6; d_gene: .; v_gene: TRBV4-3; abundance: few; CDR3aa: CASSQESPSPLHF; CDR3nt: TGCGCCAGCAGCCAAGAATCCCCGTCACCCCTCCACTTT
j_gene: TRBJ1-1; d_gene: TRBD1; v_gene: TRBV11-2; abundance: .; CDR3aa: CASSRDRSTEAFF; CDR3nt: TGTGCCAGCAGCCGGGACAGATCCACTGAAGCTTTCTTT
j_gene: TRBJ1-1; d_gene: .; v_gene: TRBV27; abundance: .; CDR3aa: CASSFDPGVTFEAFF; CDR3nt: TGTGCCAGCAGTTTCGACCCGGGGGTAACATTCGAAGCTTTCTTT
j_gene: TRBJ2-7; d_gene: .; v_gene: TRBV12-3/TRBV12-4; abundance: .; CDR3aa: CASSRGDRYEQYF; CDR3nt: TGTGCCAGCTCCAGGGGCGATCGCTACGAGCAGTACTTC
j_gene: TRBJ2-1; d_gene: .; v_gene: TRBV19; abundance: .; CDR3aa: CASRPQDRIFYNEQFF; CDR3nt: TGTGCCAGTAGACCTCAAGACAGGATCTTTTACAATGAGCAGTTCTTC
j_gene: TRBJ1-2; d_gene: .; v_gene: TRBV7-2; abundance: once; CDR3aa: CASSLVGGIKANYGYTF; CDR3nt: TGTGCCAGCAGCTTAGTCGGGGGGATAAAAGCTAACTATGGCTACACCTTC
j_gene: TRBJ2-5; d_gene: TRBD2; v_gene: TRBV4-3; abundance: .; CDR3aa: CASSQQPGGLETQYF; CDR3nt: TGCGCCAGCAGCCAACAACCGGGGGGGTTAGAGACCCAGTACTTC
j_gene: TRBJ1-1; d_gene: .; v_gene: TRBV19; abundance: .; CDR3aa: CASLSRGSSTEAFF; CDR3nt: TGTGCCAGTCTCTCTAGGGGATCGAGCACTGAAGCTTTCTTT
j_gene: TRBJ1-5; d_gene: TRBD1; v_gene: TRBV18; abundance: .; CDR3aa: CASSPNGQGWQPQHF; CDR3nt: TGTGCCAGCTCACCAAACGGACAGGGGTGGCAGCCCCAGCATTTT
j_gene: TRBJ2-7; d_gene: .; v_gene: TRBV10-3; abundance: few; CDR3aa: CAISYGGAYEQYF; CDR3nt: TGTGCCATCAGCTACGGGGGAGCCTACGAGCAGTACTTC
j_gene: TRBJ2-5; d_gene: .; v_gene: TRBV6-2/TRBV6-3; abundance: .; CDR3aa: CASSYDSANQETQYF; CDR3nt: TGTGCCAGCAGTTACGACAGCGCGAACCAAGAGACCCAGTACTTC
j_gene: TRBJ1-1; d_gene: .; v_gene: TRBV6-1; abundance: .; CDR3aa: CASSELNSDGSLAEAFF; CDR3nt: TGTGCCAGCAGTGAACTGAATTCGGACGGGAGTCTGGCTGAAGCTTTCTTT
j_gene: TRBJ2-7; d_gene: TRBD1; v_gene: TRBV12-3/TRBV12-4; abundance: .; CDR3aa: CASRSPGGAQYF; CDR3nt: TGTGCCAGCAGATCTCCAGGGGGCGCGCAGTACTTC
j_gene: TRBJ2-1; d_gene: TRBD1; v_gene: TRBV11-2; abundance: .; CDR3aa: CASSPGQGGNEQFF; CDR3nt: TGTGCCAGCAGCCCGGGACAGGGCGGGAATGAGCAGTTCTTC
j_gene: TRBJ1-1; d_gene: .; v_gene: TRBV6-5; abundance: once; CDR3aa: CASSNQGLANTEAFF; CDR3nt: TGTGCCAGCAGTAACCAGGGTTTAGCGAACACTGAAGCTTTCTTT
j_gene: TRBJ2-3; d_gene: TRBD2; v_gene: TRBV29-1; abundance: .; CDR3aa: CSVARRSGGADTQYF; CDR3nt: TGCAGCGTCGCGCGGAGGAGCGGGGGAGCAGATACGCAGTATTTT
j_gene: TRBJ2-3; d_gene: TRBD2; v_gene: TRBV19; abundance: .; CDR3aa: CASSLLAGGTDTQYF; CDR3nt: TGTGCCAGTAGTCTCCTAGCGGGGGGCACAGATACGCAGTATTTT
j_gene: TRBJ2-3; d_gene: .; v_gene: TRBV7-6; abundance: .; CDR3aa: CASSPAGQGGADTQYF; CDR3nt: TGTGCCAGCAGCCCAGCCGGGCAGGGAGGCGCAGATACGCAGTATTTT
j_gene: TRBJ1-5; d_gene: .; v_gene: TRBV28; abundance: few; CDR3aa: CASRGVLNQPQHF; CDR3nt: TGTGCCAGCAGAGGGGTGCTCAATCAGCCCCAGCATTTT
j_gene: TRBJ2-5; d_gene: TRBD1; v_gene: TRBV25-1; abundance: .; CDR3aa: CASSVKDRGWVGQYF; CDR3nt: TGTGCCAGCAGTGTTAAGGACAGGGGCTGGGTGGGCCAGTACTTC
j_gene: TRBJ2-2; d_gene: TRBD2; v_gene: TRBV7-6; abundance: .; CDR3aa: CASSLPGLAGTGELFF; CDR3nt: TGTGCCAGCAGTTTACCGGGACTAGCGGGGACCGGGGAGCTGTTTTTT
j_gene: TRBJ2-3; d_gene: TRBD2; v_gene: TRBV3-1/TRBV3-2; abundance: once; CDR3aa: CASSPWRGESTDTQYF; CDR3nt: TGTGCCAGCAGCCCCTGGCGGGGGGAGAGCACAGATACGCAGTATTTT
j_gene: TRBJ2-1; d_gene: .; v_gene: TRBV5-3; abundance: .; CDR3aa: CARSFRGNEQFF; CDR3nt: TGTGCCAGAAGCTTTCGGGGCAATGAGCAGTTCTTC
j_gene: TRBJ1-6; d_gene: .; v_gene: TRBV5-4; abundance: .; CDR3aa: CASSQDSLNSPLHF; CDR3nt: TGTGCCAGCAGCCAGGACAGTCTTAATTCACCCCTCCACTTT
j_gene: TRBJ1-2; d_gene: .; v_gene: TRBV5-1; abundance: .; CDR3aa: CASRPAGGNYGYTF; CDR3nt: TGCGCCAGCAGACCCGCCGGGGGAAACTATGGCTACACCTTC
j_gene: TRBJ2-2; d_gene: .; v_gene: TRBV6-5; abundance: .; CDR3aa: CASSSVGELFF; CDR3nt: TGTGCCAGCAGTTCTGTTGGGGAGCTGTTTTTT
j_gene: TRBJ2-2; d_gene: TRBD1; v_gene: TRBV5-4; abundance: .; CDR3aa: CASSPDRVGTGELFF; CDR3nt: TGTGCCAGCAGCCCCGACAGGGTAGGGACCGGGGAGCTGTTTTTT
j_gene: TRBJ2-1; d_gene: .; v_gene: TRBV2; abundance: .; CDR3aa: CASRAGLGNEQFF; CDR3nt: TGTGCCAGCAGGGCAGGGCTCGGCAATGAGCAGTTCTTC
j_gene: TRBJ1-1; d_gene: TRBD1; v_gene: TRBV11-2; abundance: once; CDR3aa: CASSFLQGAGTEAFF; CDR3nt: TGTGCCAGCAGCTTTCTACAGGGGGCGGGCACTGAAGCTTTCTTT
j_gene: TRBJ2-3; d_gene: TRBD2; v_gene: TRBV5-1; abundance: .; CDR3aa: CASSLGSGGATDTQYF; CDR3nt: TGCGCCAGCAGCTTGGGCAGCGGGGGGGCCACAGATACGCAGTATTTT
j_gene: TRBJ1-2; d_gene: .; v_gene: TRBV4-2; abundance: .; CDR3aa: CASSQDTGILGYGYTF; CDR3nt: TGTGCCAGCAGCCAAGATACAGGGATCCTGGGCTATGGCTACACCTTC
j_gene: TRBJ1-5; d_gene: .; v_gene: TRBV28; abundance: .; CDR3aa: CASSFYTGSNQPQHF; CDR3nt: TGTGCCAGCAGCTTCTATACAGGGAGCAATCAGCCCCAGCATTTT
j_gene: TRBJ1-2; d_gene: .; v_gene: TRBV7-2; abundance: once; CDR3aa: CASSSPPAGPLHGYTF; CDR3nt: TGTGCCAGCAGCTCCCCCCCGGCGGGGCCCCTCCATGGCTACACCTTC
j_gene: TRBJ2-1; d_gene: .; v_gene: TRBV11-2; abundance: few; CDR3aa: CASSTLEQWHEQFF; CDR3nt: TGTGCCAGCAGCACCCTGGAGCAGTGGCATGAGCAGTTCTTC
j_gene: TRBJ1-2; d_gene: TRBD1; v_gene: TRBV6-2/TRBV6-3; abundance: .; CDR3aa: CASSYDRAAGYTF; CDR3nt: TGTGCCAGCAGTTACGACAGGGCGGCTGGCTACACCTTC
j_gene: TRBJ1-2; d_gene: TRBD1; v_gene: TRBV12-3/TRBV12-4; abundance: .; CDR3aa: CASTKGTGNGYTF; CDR3nt: TGTGCCAGCACGAAAGGGACAGGGAACGGCTACACCTTC
j_gene: TRBJ2-3; d_gene: TRBD1; v_gene: TRBV7-2; abundance: .; CDR3aa: CASSPDRLSTDTQYF; CDR3nt: TGTGCCAGCAGCCCGGACAGGCTAAGCACAGATACGCAGTATTTT
j_gene: TRBJ1-2; d_gene: .; v_gene: TRBV28; abundance: .; CDR3aa: CASSSRYGYTF; CDR3nt: TGTGCCAGCAGTTCCCGCTATGGCTACACCTTC
j_gene: TRBJ2-2; d_gene: .; v_gene: TRBV5-1; abundance: .; CDR3aa: CASSLRSRNTGELFF; CDR3nt: TGCGCCAGCAGCTTAAGGAGCCGGAACACCGGGGAGCTGTTTTTT
j_gene: TRBJ2-7; d_gene: TRBD1; v_gene: TRBV5-4; abundance: .; CDR3aa: CASSFTPGQGGEQYF; CDR3nt: TGTGCCAGCAGCTTCACACCCGGACAGGGCGGCGAGCAGTACTTC
j_gene: TRBJ1-2; d_gene: .; v_gene: TRBV9; abundance: .; CDR3aa: CASSVGLVGAQGYTF; CDR3nt: TGTGCCAGCAGCGTAGGGTTGGTGGGGGCGCAGGGCTACACCTTC
j_gene: TRBJ1-5; d_gene: .; v_gene: TRBV19; abundance: .; CDR3aa: CASSIDRSNQPQHF; CDR3nt: TGTGCCAGTAGTATAGACAGATCCAATCAGCCCCAGCATTTT
j_gene: TRBJ2-6; d_gene: .; v_gene: TRBV14; abundance: .; CDR3aa: CASSPTTGWTDSGANVLTF; CDR3nt: TGTGCCAGCAGCCCCACGACAGGATGGACGGACTCTGGGGCCAACGTCCTGACTTTC
j_gene: TRBJ2-6; d_gene: .; v_gene: TRBV5-1; abundance: few; CDR3aa: CASSPTGSGANVLTF; CDR3nt: TGCGCCAGCAGCCCGACGGGCTCTGGGGCCAACGTCCTGACTTTC
j_gene: TRBJ2-3; d_gene: .; v_gene: TRBV4-3; abundance: .; CDR3aa: CASSQDRGSDTQYF; CDR3nt: TGCGCCAGCAGCCAAGATAGGGGGTCAGATACGCAGTATTTT
j_gene: TRBJ2-5; d_gene: TRBD2; v_gene: TRBV5-1; abundance: .; CDR3aa: CASSYRRTRDHRETQYF; CDR3nt: TGCGCCAGCAGCTACCGCCGGACTAGAGATCACCGGGAGACCCAGTACTTC
j_gene: TRBJ2-1; d_gene: TRBD2; v_gene: TRBV5-4; abundance: .; CDR3aa: CASSLTSGVYNEQFF; CDR3nt: TGTGCCAGCAGCTTGACTAGCGGGGTATACAATGAGCAGTTCTTC
j_gene: TRBJ1-1; d_gene: TRBD1; v_gene: TRBV19; abundance: .; CDR3aa: CASSLDRGEAFF; CDR3nt: TGTGCCAGTAGCCTCGACAGGGGTGAAGCTTTCTTT
j_gene: TRBJ1-3; d_gene: TRBD1; v_gene: TRBV2; abundance: .; CDR3aa: CASSANRGDTIYF; CDR3nt: TGTGCCAGCAGCGCAAACAGGGGAGACACCATATATTTT
j_gene: TRBJ1-5; d_gene: .; v_gene: TRBV7-8; abundance: .; CDR3aa: CASSIQGSQPQHF; CDR3nt: TGTGCCAGCAGCATACAGGGTTCTCAGCCCCAGCATTTT
j_gene: TRBJ2-3; d_gene: TRBD2; v_gene: TRBV9; abundance: .; CDR3aa: CASSFSGGAKDTQYF; CDR3nt: TGTGCCAGCAGCTTTAGCGGGGGGGCGAAAGATACGCAGTATTTT
j_gene: TRBJ2-1; d_gene: TRBD2; v_gene: TRBV27; abundance: .; CDR3aa: CASSSPYGPGGGNEFF; CDR3nt: TGTGCCAGCAGTTCCCCCTATGGTCCGGGGGGGGGAAATGAGTTCTTC
j_gene: TRBJ2-3; d_gene: .; v_gene: TRBV7-3; abundance: .; CDR3aa: CASSSSKEIGTTDTQYF; CDR3nt: TGTGCCAGCAGCTCTTCGAAAGAGATAGGGACTACAGATACGCAGTATTTT